This T cell receptor (beta chain) was captured in a study of cytomegalovirus exposure and HLA in healthy donors. Overall study findings and caveats: A link between a missense DCLRE1C variant and TCR beta V- and J-gene trimming emerged from a later analysis.

60 Vbeta and 13 Jbeta primers were used in PCR. The authors' processing: The authors later counted 65 million to 90 million unique TCR beta chains, some 10 million of them shared. The assay was immunoSEQ multiplex PCR, and TCRdb's table has in-frame clones only and misses some. V and J calls and clone size are given by that table; D and trimming were obtained from the DNA. The data hold 100,000 to 120,000 clones, with around 80% observed a single time. This CDR3 comprises 15 residues. Per germline, CDR1 SNHLY and CDR2 FYNNEI. V was clipped by 4 bases and J by 10 bases; unmatched bases: 10. Healthy donors of bone marrow made up the group. On this clone: Antigen: not known.

Sequences were obtained from PBMCs. This TCR was sampled from a man aged 30 to 45 in good health and CMV-seropositive. The chain links TRBV2 to TRBJ1-6; 7 bases fit TRBD1. The CDR3 region is CASSGQGEVHSPLHF. The CDR3 DNA reads TGTGCCAGCAGTGGACAGGGAGAAGTTCACTCACCCCTCCACTTT.